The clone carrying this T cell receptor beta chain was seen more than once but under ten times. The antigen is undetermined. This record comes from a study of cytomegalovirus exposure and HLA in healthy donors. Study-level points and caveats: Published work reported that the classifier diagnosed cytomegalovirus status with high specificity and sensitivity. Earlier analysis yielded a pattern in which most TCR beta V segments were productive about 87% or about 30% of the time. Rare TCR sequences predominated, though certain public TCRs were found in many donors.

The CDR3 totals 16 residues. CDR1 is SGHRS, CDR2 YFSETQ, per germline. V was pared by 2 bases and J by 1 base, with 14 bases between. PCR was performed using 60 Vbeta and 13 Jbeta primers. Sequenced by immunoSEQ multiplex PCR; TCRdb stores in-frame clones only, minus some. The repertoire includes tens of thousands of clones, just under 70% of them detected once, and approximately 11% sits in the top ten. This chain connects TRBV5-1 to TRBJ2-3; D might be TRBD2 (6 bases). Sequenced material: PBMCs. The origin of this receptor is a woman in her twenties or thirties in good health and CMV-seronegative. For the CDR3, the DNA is TGCGCCAGCAGCTTAATGGCGGGAAGGGGCACAGATACGCAGTATTTT. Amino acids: CASSLMAGRGTDTQYF.